A selection of T cell receptor beta chains follows, all from one sample in a study of cytomegalovirus exposure and HLA in healthy donors. The repertoire was sequenced with immunoSEQ multiplex PCR; TCRdb's copy has only in-frame clones and lacks some. Among about 70,000 clones listed, 90% to 95% were seen once. The sample comprised PBMCs. These receptors all stem from a man aged 18 to 35 in good health and CMV-seropositive. Each CDR3 is given with its conserved first and last residue. Clone size is not always given. Where it is, it says once, few, many or a class for expanded clones.

cdr3_aa: CASSLLDRPRHYGYTF
v_call: TRBV28
j_call: TRBJ1-2
cdr3_length: 16
clone_size: NA

cdr3_aa: CASSPGKTVNTEAFF
v_call: TRBV18
j_call: TRBJ1-1
cdr3_length: 15
clone_size: NA

cdr3_aa: CASSAPRRQGNEQFF
v_call: TRBV10-2
j_call: TRBJ2-1
cdr3_length: 15
clone_size: NA

cdr3_aa: CASSQDGGGRRSYEQYF
v_call: TRBV4-2
j_call: TRBJ2-7
cdr3_length: 17
clone_size: NA

cdr3_aa: CASSFSGRMYNEQFF
v_call: TRBV7-3
j_call: TRBJ2-1
cdr3_length: 15
clone_size: NA

cdr3_aa: CASSVTGISNEQFF
v_call: TRBV9
j_call: TRBJ2-1
cdr3_length: 14
clone_size: NA

cdr3_aa: CASSLSGLARDTQYF
v_call: TRBV7-3
j_call: TRBJ2-3
cdr3_length: 15
clone_size: NA

cdr3_aa: CASSIGGGSGGYTF
v_call: TRBV28
j_call: TRBJ1-2
cdr3_length: 14
clone_size: NA

cdr3_aa: CASSLLAGSSTDTQYF
v_call: TRBV28
j_call: TRBJ2-3
cdr3_length: 16
clone_size: once

cdr3_aa: CASSLEASGSETQYF
v_call: TRBV5-1
j_call: TRBJ2-5
cdr3_length: 15
clone_size: NA

cdr3_aa: CAWSPGNWAFF
v_call: TRBV30
j_call: TRBJ1-1
cdr3_length: 11
clone_size: NA

cdr3_aa: CASSLTDRGYEQYF
v_call: TRBV5-1
j_call: TRBJ2-7
cdr3_length: 14
clone_size: NA

cdr3_aa: CASSADDRGYYEQYF
v_call: TRBV9
j_call: TRBJ2-7
cdr3_length: 15
clone_size: NA

cdr3_aa: CASSPINTVLYGYTF
v_call: TRBV5-1
j_call: TRBJ1-2
cdr3_length: 15
clone_size: once

cdr3_aa: CASSQDPQGALVSGANVLTF
v_call: TRBV4-1
j_call: TRBJ2-6
cdr3_length: 20
clone_size: NA

cdr3_aa: CAWSVTEASGRDEQYF
v_call: TRBV30
j_call: TRBJ2-7
cdr3_length: 16
clone_size: NA

cdr3_aa: CASSYRGNNEKLFF
v_call: TRBV6-5
j_call: TRBJ1-4
cdr3_length: 14
clone_size: NA

cdr3_aa: CASSPQASYEQYF
v_call: TRBV18
j_call: TRBJ2-7
cdr3_length: 13
clone_size: NA

cdr3_aa: CSANGLVQYF
v_call: TRBV20-1
j_call: TRBJ2-7
cdr3_length: 10
clone_size: NA

cdr3_aa: CASSPADYTGELFF
v_call: TRBV28
j_call: TRBJ2-2
cdr3_length: 14
clone_size: NA

cdr3_aa: CASSSPSGRLYNEQFF
v_call: TRBV27
j_call: TRBJ2-1
cdr3_length: 16
clone_size: once

cdr3_aa: CASSSDRVGYEQYF
v_call: TRBV13
j_call: TRBJ2-7
cdr3_length: 14
clone_size: many

cdr3_aa: CASSPDRTTYEQYF
v_call: TRBV18
j_call: TRBJ2-7
cdr3_length: 14
clone_size: few

cdr3_aa: CAGREDSYNEQFF
v_call: TRBV2
j_call: TRBJ2-1
cdr3_length: 13
clone_size: NA

cdr3_aa: CASRPGLVLGEQYF
v_call: TRBV5-1
j_call: TRBJ2-7
cdr3_length: 14
clone_size: NA

cdr3_aa: CASSGNRESNFEQFF
v_call: TRBV28
j_call: TRBJ2-1
cdr3_length: 15
clone_size: NA

cdr3_aa: CATQAGREGTEAFF
v_call: TRBV6-5
j_call: TRBJ1-1
cdr3_length: 14
clone_size: NA

cdr3_aa: CASRKRGPEDTEAFF
v_call: TRBV12-2
j_call: TRBJ1-1
cdr3_length: 15
clone_size: NA

cdr3_aa: CASSLGSSHTF
v_call: TRBV11-2
j_call: TRBJ1-2
cdr3_length: 11
clone_size: NA

cdr3_aa: CASSSNRETQYF
v_call: TRBV5-4
j_call: TRBJ2-5
cdr3_length: 12
clone_size: NA

cdr3_aa: CASSSQGGNTEAFF
v_call: TRBV5-1
j_call: TRBJ1-1
cdr3_length: 14
clone_size: NA

cdr3_aa: CASSLWGQANQPQHF
v_call: TRBV27
j_call: TRBJ1-5
cdr3_length: 15
clone_size: NA

cdr3_aa: CASSQVTEGYGYTF
v_call: TRBV4-2
j_call: TRBJ1-2
cdr3_length: 14
clone_size: NA

cdr3_aa: CASRGDRLVYEQYF
v_call: TRBV6-5
j_call: TRBJ2-7
cdr3_length: 14
clone_size: once

cdr3_aa: CASRRDFLTGMDTEAFF
v_call: TRBV5-4
j_call: TRBJ1-1
cdr3_length: 17
clone_size: NA

cdr3_aa: CASSSPPGTDYGANEKLFF
v_call: TRBV7-3
j_call: TRBJ1-4
cdr3_length: 19
clone_size: NA

cdr3_aa: CASSEFLQGGDYGYTF
v_call: TRBV6-1
j_call: TRBJ1-2
cdr3_length: 16
clone_size: NA

cdr3_aa: CASSFPGQGGKLFF
v_call: TRBV28
j_call: TRBJ1-4
cdr3_length: 14
clone_size: NA

cdr3_aa: CASSEALGRVGSYGYTF
v_call: TRBV2
j_call: TRBJ1-2
cdr3_length: 17
clone_size: NA

cdr3_aa: CASSTYSTGANVLTF
v_call: TRBV19
j_call: TRBJ2-6
cdr3_length: 15
clone_size: NA

cdr3_aa: CSVGGDSHEQYF
v_call: TRBV29-1
j_call: TRBJ2-7
cdr3_length: 12
clone_size: NA

cdr3_aa: CSVGTGAGNTIYF
v_call: TRBV29-1
j_call: TRBJ1-3
cdr3_length: 13
clone_size: NA

cdr3_aa: CASSVALFNEQFF
v_call: TRBV9
j_call: TRBJ2-1
cdr3_length: 13
clone_size: NA

cdr3_aa: CASSSTGDPNYGYTF
v_call: TRBV28
j_call: TRBJ1-2
cdr3_length: 15
clone_size: NA

cdr3_aa: CSVRQGETQYF
v_call: TRBV20-1
j_call: TRBJ2-5
cdr3_length: 11
clone_size: NA

cdr3_aa: CASSLLQGAGETQYF
v_call: TRBV5-8
j_call: TRBJ2-5
cdr3_length: 15
clone_size: NA

cdr3_aa: CATSSGKGEQFF
v_call: TRBV25-1
j_call: TRBJ2-1
cdr3_length: 12
clone_size: NA

cdr3_aa: CASSSIMGAGGLIAYEQFF
v_call: TRBV28
j_call: TRBJ2-1
cdr3_length: 19
clone_size: NA

cdr3_aa: CASSTTSSSYEQYF
v_call: TRBV27
j_call: TRBJ2-7
cdr3_length: 14
clone_size: NA

cdr3_aa: CASSHRGGDEQFF
v_call: TRBV4-1
j_call: TRBJ2-1
cdr3_length: 13
clone_size: NA

cdr3_aa: CASRIGQEAPSIYGYTF
v_call: TRBV19
j_call: TRBJ1-2
cdr3_length: 17
clone_size: NA

cdr3_aa: CASSLAQRGTGPQHF
v_call: TRBV5-1
j_call: TRBJ1-5
cdr3_length: 15
clone_size: once

cdr3_aa: CAWSYRENTEAFF
v_call: TRBV30
j_call: TRBJ1-1
cdr3_length: 13
clone_size: few

cdr3_aa: CASSREDGTSVYNEQFF
v_call: TRBV5-6
j_call: TRBJ2-1
cdr3_length: 17
clone_size: NA

cdr3_aa: CASSPGTGGQETQYF
v_call: TRBV5-1
j_call: TRBJ2-5
cdr3_length: 15
clone_size: NA

cdr3_aa: CANRRAFTDTQYF
v_call: TRBV7-7
j_call: TRBJ2-3
cdr3_length: 13
clone_size: NA

cdr3_aa: CATSRQWRTDTQYF
v_call: TRBV2
j_call: TRBJ2-3
cdr3_length: 14
clone_size: once

cdr3_aa: CASSLRTSESLNEQFF
v_call: TRBV11-2
j_call: TRBJ2-1
cdr3_length: 16
clone_size: NA